Listed below are T cell receptor beta chains from one sample, sequenced in a study of cytomegalovirus exposure and HLA in healthy donors. The data were produced by immunoSEQ multiplex PCR, yet TCRdb's version contains in-frame clones alone and is incomplete. The sample shows 110,000 to 150,000 clones, roughly 80% of them seen only once. Sequencing was carried out using PBMCs. The receptors were sampled from a man in his forties or fifties in good health and CMV-seronegative. CDR3s include the opening cysteine and the closing phenylalanine or tryptophan. The D gene is left open where the match is weak. Clone size is stated in some rows and not others, as once, few, many or a class when expanded.

D,V,J,size,CDR3,DNA
TRBD2,TRBV5-4,TRBJ2-1,.,CASSPTGTSVVGEQFF,TGTGCCAGCAGCCCCACCGGGACTAGTGTCGTCGGTGAGCAGTTCTTC
TRBD1,TRBV6-5,TRBJ1-1,.,CASRGGRGLSAFF,TGTGCCAGCAGAGGGGGCAGGGGCCTGTCAGCTTTCTTT
.,TRBV10-3,TRBJ1-4,.,CAISERAGLGGNEKLFF,TGTGCCATCAGTGAGCGAGCGGGCCTCGGGGGTAATGAAAAACTGTTTTTT
TRBD2,TRBV4-3,TRBJ2-7,.,CASSRGTSGGLPYEQYF,TGCGCCAGCAGCCGAGGGACTAGCGGGGGACTCCCCTACGAGCAGTACTTC
.,TRBV15,TRBJ2-7,.,CATSLGGTTYEQYF,TGTGCCACCAGCCTCGGGGGGACAACCTACGAGCAGTACTTC
TRBD1,TRBV27,TRBJ1-3,.,CASSPRDRPLSGNTIYF,TGTGCCAGCAGTCCCCGGGACAGGCCTCTGTCTGGAAACACCATATATTTT
TRBD2,TRBV30,TRBJ2-7,.,CAWKQAGSTYEQYF,TGTGCCTGGAAACAAGCGGGATCAACCTACGAGCAGTACTTC
.,TRBV6-5,TRBJ1-6,.,CASKEGGSPLHF,TGTGCCAGCAAGGAGGGAGGATCACCCCTCCACTTT
.,TRBV7-6,TRBJ2-7,few,CASSLQQDYEQYF,TGTGCCAGCAGCTTACAACAGGACTACGAGCAGTACTTC
TRBD1,TRBV7-3,TRBJ1-6,.,CASSPPGQGAIGNSPLHF,TGTGCCAGCAGCCCCCCGGGACAGGGGGCGATAGGGAATTCACCCCTCCACTTT
.,TRBV25-1,TRBJ1-6,.,CASSESTGHNSPLHF,TGTGCCAGCAGTGAAAGTACAGGGCATAATTCACCCCTCCACTTT
TRBD2,TRBV30,TRBJ2-3,.,CAWSVPRGGIDTQYF,TGTGCCTGGAGTGTACCACGGGGGGGTATAGATACGCAGTATTTT
TRBD1,TRBV7-2,TRBJ1-4,.,CASSLTGTGYEKLFF,TGTGCCAGCAGCTTAACCGGGACAGGGTATGAAAAACTGTTTTTT
TRBD2,TRBV5-1,TRBJ2-7,.,CASSGGLAGPTYEQYF,TGCGCCAGCAGCGGAGGACTAGCGGGCCCTACCTACGAGCAGTACTTC
TRBD1,TRBV6-5,TRBJ1-3,.,CASRTERGGNTIYF,TGTGCCAGCAGGACAGAAAGAGGGGGCAACACCATATATTTT
TRBD1,TRBV28,TRBJ1-3,.,CASTPTGAPSRGSSATIYF,TGTGCCAGCACCCCGACAGGGGCCCCGTCTAGGGGGTCTTCGGCCACCATATATTTT
TRBD2,TRBV11-2,TRBJ2-1,.,CASSASGNNEQFF,TGTGCCAGCAGCGCAAGCGGGAACAATGAGCAGTTCTTC
TRBD1,TRBV7-3,TRBJ1-2,once,CASSPRQGGGYTF,TGTGCCAGCAGCCCTAGACAGGGGGGAGGCTACACCTTC
.,TRBV10-1,TRBJ2-2,.,CASSVGTGYRAGELFF,TGCGCCAGCAGTGTTGGCACAGGGTATCGGGCCGGGGAGCTGTTTTTT
.,TRBV28,TRBJ1-2,.,CASSLLGGVNGYTF,TGTGCCAGCAGTTTATTAGGGGGAGTGAATGGCTACACCTTC
TRBD1,TRBV29-1,TRBJ2-7,.,CSVEGSRDRSSYEQYF,TGCAGCGTTGAAGGTTCCCGGGACAGGAGCTCCTACGAGCAGTACTTC
.,TRBV11-3,TRBJ2-2,.,CASSLRGTNTGELFF,TGTGCCAGCAGCCTCAGGGGTACGAACACCGGGGAGCTGTTTTTT
TRBD1,TRBV5-4,TRBJ1-5,.,CASSQDRGTGPQHF,TGTGCCAGCAGCCAAGACAGGGGCACGGGGCCCCAGCATTTT
.,TRBV10-2,TRBJ2-6,.,CASSGAGTGANVLTF,TGCGCCAGCAGTGGGGCAGGGACTGGGGCCAACGTCCTGACTTTC
.,TRBV18,TRBJ2-5,.,CASTSGGETQYF,TGTGCCAGCACCTCCGGGGGAGAGACCCAGTACTTC
TRBD1,TRBV29-1,TRBJ2-7,.,CSVGTGGYEQYF,TGCAGCGTTGGGACAGGGGGATACGAGCAGTACTTC
TRBD2,TRBV2,TRBJ2-1,.,CASRRASGGHEQFF,TGTGCCAGCAGGAGGGCTAGCGGGGGTCATGAGCAGTTCTTC
TRBD1,TRBV5-1,TRBJ1-2,.,CATSLSGQGSGGYTF,TGCGCCACCTCCCTTTCCGGACAGGGGAGTGGTGGCTACACCTTC
TRBD1,TRBV6-4,TRBJ1-5,.,CASSDGSTGLQHF,TGTGCCAGCAGTGACGGTTCGACAGGGTTACAGCATTTT
.,TRBV6-6,TRBJ1-5,few,CASITGEGYSNQPQHF,TGTGCCAGCATTACGGGGGAAGGCTATAGCAATCAGCCCCAGCATTTT
.,TRBV9,TRBJ2-7,.,CASSVAGGLSYEQYF,TGTGCCAGCAGCGTGGCCGGGGGTCTCTCCTACGAGCAGTACTTC
.,TRBV7-9,TRBJ2-1,few,CASSPPPRFGAEQFF,TGTGCCAGCAGCCCACCGCCTCGTTTTGGGGCTGAGCAGTTCTTC
.,TRBV5-4,TRBJ2-1,.,CASSLPGSVYNEQFF,TGTGCCAGCAGCTTGCCGGGGTCGGTTTACAATGAGCAGTTCTTC
TRBD1,TRBV6-5,TRBJ1-1,.,CASSYQAGQGRTEAFF,TGTGCCAGCAGTTACCAAGCGGGACAGGGACGCACTGAAGCTTTCTTT
TRBD2,TRBV19,TRBJ2-2,.,CASSIDVRGANTGELFF,TGTGCCAGTAGTATAGATGTGCGGGGGGCGAACACCGGGGAGCTGTTTTTT
TRBD2,TRBV11-1,TRBJ2-1,.,CASSLGRGAQGNEQFF,TGTGCCAGCAGCTTAGGGCGGGGGGCCCAGGGCAATGAGCAGTTCTTC
TRBD2,TRBV6-6,TRBJ2-2,few,CASSLGLAFIRELFF,TGTGCCAGCAGTCTGGGACTAGCGTTTATCCGGGAGCTGTTTTTT
TRBD1,TRBV6-1,TRBJ2-2,.,CATLDRANTGELFF,TGTGCCACGTTGGACAGGGCGAACACCGGGGAGCTGTTTTTT
.,TRBV7-6,TRBJ1-6,.,CASSSQTFSEANSPLHF,TGTGCCAGCAGCTCCCAAACGTTCAGCGAAGCTAATTCACCCCTCCACTTT
.,TRBV5-1,TRBJ2-1,.,CASSLYRGEQFF,TGCGCCAGCAGCTTGTATCGGGGTGAGCAGTTCTTC
TRBD1,TRBV27,TRBJ2-1,.,CASSNTGVVIHEQFF,TGTGCCAGCAGTAACACAGGGGTGGTGATCCATGAGCAGTTCTTC
TRBD1,TRBV13,TRBJ2-7,.,CASRGRQGPYEQYF,TGTGCCAGCAGGGGTCGACAGGGTCCCTACGAGCAGTACTTC
.,TRBV6-5,TRBJ1-1,.,CASSYSAGEAFF,TGTGCCAGCAGTTACTCAGCGGGTGAAGCTTTCTTT
.,TRBV30,TRBJ1-5,.,CAWRGPGNQPQHF,TGTGCCTGGAGGGGGCCAGGCAATCAGCCCCAGCATTTT
.,TRBV28,TRBJ2-3,.,CASRGSTDTQYF,TGTGCAAGCCGGGGGAGCACAGATACGCAGTATTTT
.,TRBV18,TRBJ1-1,once,CASSLLEDTEAFF,TGTGCCAGCTCCCTTTTGGAGGACACTGAAGCTTTCTTT
TRBD1,TRBV5-4,TRBJ1-4,.,CASSLRTGTNEKLFF,TGTGCCAGCAGCTTAAGGACAGGGACCAATGAAAAACTGTTTTTT